The source of this T cell receptor (beta chain) is a study of T cell repertoires in cytomegalovirus infection. Study conclusions and caveats: HLA-C-restricted CMV clonotypes gave the most frequent clonotype in two of eight donors.

TCRdb ran MiXCR on the reads and lists one entry per CDR3 protein. The sample gives about 310,000 distinct CDR3 sequences, about a sixth of which show up once; 9.5% to 15% is in the top ten. CDR1 SGDLS and CDR2 YYNGEE come from the germline V gene. This CDR3 comprises 16 residues. V shed 4 bases, J shed 4 bases, and the junction held 12 bases outside the gene matches. This clonotype was observed a few times. Its antigen is currently unknown. The V and J genes are TRBV9 and TRBJ2-5; 8 bases align to TRBD2. This TCR was sampled from a human donor in good health (CMV status not recorded). Some clones in this sample may be carry-over from other donors' samples. Material for sequencing was PBMCs. The CDR3 region is CASSSTPGLVVETQYF. CDR3 bases: TGTGCCAGCAGCTCTACTCCGGGACTAGTAGTAGAGACCCAGTACTTC.